This record concerns one T cell receptor (beta chain) sequence. The data belong to a study of T cell changes during pregnancy in multiple sclerosis. Libraries were prepared by immunoSEQ multiplex PCR; TCRdb keeps only in-frame clonotypes and omits some of them. The data hold 45,000 to 70,000 clones, with 92% observed a single time. This CDR3 is 14 amino acids long. Trimming removed 5 bases at V and 4 bases at J, with 14 bases between. From germline, CDR1 is SGHTA and CDR2 FQGNSA. Here the sequenced sample was CD4+ T cells from peripheral blood mononuclear cells, taken after pregnancy. The chain combines TRBV7-2 with TRBJ2-5; D call uncertain. The TCR sequence derives from a female donor in good health, enrolled as a control in a pregnancy study. The CDR3 spells CASSPYGPRETQYF. CDR3 DNA: TGTGCCAGCAGCCCCTATGGCCCTAGAGAGACCCAGTACTTC.